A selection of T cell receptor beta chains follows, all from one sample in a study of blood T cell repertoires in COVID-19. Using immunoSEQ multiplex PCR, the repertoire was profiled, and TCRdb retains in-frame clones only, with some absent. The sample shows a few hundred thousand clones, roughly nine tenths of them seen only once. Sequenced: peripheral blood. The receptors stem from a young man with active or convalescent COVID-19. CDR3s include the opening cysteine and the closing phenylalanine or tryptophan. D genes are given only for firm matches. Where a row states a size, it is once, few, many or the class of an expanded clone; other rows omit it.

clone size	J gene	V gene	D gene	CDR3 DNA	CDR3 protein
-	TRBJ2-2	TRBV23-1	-	TGCGCCACCTACTACTTATTCGCGAACACCGGGGAGCTGTTTTTT	CATYYLFANTGELFF
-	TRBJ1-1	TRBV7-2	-	TGTGCCAGCAGCTCCCCCTATGCTGAAGCTTTCTTT	CASSSPYAEAFF
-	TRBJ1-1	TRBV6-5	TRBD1	TGTGCCAGCAGTCCCAGGGGGGTGAATACTGAAGCTTTCTTT	CASSPRGVNTEAFF
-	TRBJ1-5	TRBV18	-	TGTGCCAGCTCACCATCAGGGACACCGATCGATCAGCCCCAGCATTTT	CASSPSGTPIDQPQHF
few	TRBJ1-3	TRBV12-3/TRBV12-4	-	TGTGCCAGCAGACTACTTTGGGACACCATATATTTT	CASRLLWDTIYF
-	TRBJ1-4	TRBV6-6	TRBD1	TGTGCCAGCAGTTACCCTCCGACAGGGACTAATGAAAAACTGTTTTTT	CASSYPPTGTNEKLFF
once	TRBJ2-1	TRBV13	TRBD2	TGTGCCAGCAGCCCGCGGACTAGTCGTGAGCAGTTCTTC	CASSPRTSREQFF
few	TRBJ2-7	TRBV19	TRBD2	TGTGCCAGTAGGAGAAGCGGGACTAGCGGGAATGCGCAGTACTTC	CASRRSGTSGNAQYF
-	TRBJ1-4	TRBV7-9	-	TGTGCCAGCAGCTCCTCCGTTTTGCAGGGATATAATGAAAAACTGTTTTTT	CASSSSVLQGYNEKLFF
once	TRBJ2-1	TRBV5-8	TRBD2	TGTGCCAGCAGCCGAACACGATGGACTAGCGGGACCCCGACGAACAATGATCAGTTCTTC	CASSRTRWTSGTPTNNDQFF
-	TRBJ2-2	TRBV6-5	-	TGTGCCAGCAGTTACGACAAGAGAAACACCGGGGAGCTGTTTTTT	CASSYDKRNTGELFF
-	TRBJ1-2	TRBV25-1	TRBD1	TGTGCCAGCAGTGAATTGACAGGGCGTAACTATGGCTACACCTTC	CASSELTGRNYGYTF
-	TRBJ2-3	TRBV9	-	TGTGCCAGCAGCGTGGATAGCGGAGGGTCAGATACGCAGTATTTT	CASSVDSGGSDTQYF
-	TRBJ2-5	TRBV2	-	TGTGCCAGCGGAGCCCAGGGGTTTGAGACCCAGTACTTC	CASGAQGFETQYF
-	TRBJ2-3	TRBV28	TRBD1	TGTGCCAGCATATCCCGGACAGGGGGGCTGCCTACGCAGTATTTT	CASISRTGGLPTQYF
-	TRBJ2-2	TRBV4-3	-	TGCGCCAGCAGCCGGTCCGTGACGCCGAGGACCGGGGAGCTGTTTTTT	CASSRSVTPRTGELFF
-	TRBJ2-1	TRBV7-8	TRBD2	TGTGCCAGCAGCTTTGCTAGCGGGAGGGATAATGAGCAGTTCTTC	CASSFASGRDNEQFF
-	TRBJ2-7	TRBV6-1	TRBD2	TGTGCCAGCAGTGAAGTTGGACTAGGCTACGAGCAGTACTTC	CASSEVGLGYEQYF
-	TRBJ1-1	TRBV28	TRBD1	TGTGCCAGCAGCCCGGGACAGTTTGAAGCTTTCTTT	CASSPGQFEAFF
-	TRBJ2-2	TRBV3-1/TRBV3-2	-	TGTGCCAGCCGTAGGGGGTCCATGCACACCGGGGAGCTGTTTTTT	CASRRGSMHTGELFF
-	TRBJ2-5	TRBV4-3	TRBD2	TGCGCCAGCAGCCCCAGACTAGCCGCCCCCAAGTACTTC	CASSPRLAAPKYF
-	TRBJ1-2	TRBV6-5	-	TGTGCCAGCAGTTACCGAACAGGGAACTATGGCTACACCTTC	CASSYRTGNYGYTF
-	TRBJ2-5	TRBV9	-	TGTGCCAGCAGCGTAGATGCAGGGGGGCAAGAGACCCAGTACTTC	CASSVDAGGQETQYF
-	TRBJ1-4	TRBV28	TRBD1	TGTGCCAGCAGTCAGGGGGCCGATGAAAAACTGTTTTTT	CASSQGADEKLFF
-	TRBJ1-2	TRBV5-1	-	TGCGCCAGCAGTTCACTAGCCGGGAACTATGGCTACACCTTC	CASSSLAGNYGYTF
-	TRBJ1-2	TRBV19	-	TGTGCCAGTAGTCCACAGGATCGATCGTCGGGCTACACCTTC	CASSPQDRSSGYTF
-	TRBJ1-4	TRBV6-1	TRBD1	TGTGCCAGCAGTGATCGACAGGGACATAATGAAAAACTGTTTTTT	CASSDRQGHNEKLFF
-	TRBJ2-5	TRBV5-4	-	TGTGCCAGCAGCTTGGGTGGCGGGGGCCTTCAAGAGACCCAGTACTTC	CASSLGGGGLQETQYF
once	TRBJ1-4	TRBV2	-	TGTGCCAGCAGTGAAAGGTCCCAGGCTGAAAAACTGTTTTTT	CASSERSQAEKLFF
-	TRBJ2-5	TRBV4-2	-	TGTGCCAGCAGCCAGACTGCTCGTGGCGGACAAGAGACCCAGTACTTC	CASSQTARGGQETQYF
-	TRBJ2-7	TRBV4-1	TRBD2	TGCGCCAGCAGCCAACAGACTAGCGTACCCTACGAGCAGTACTTC	CASSQQTSVPYEQYF
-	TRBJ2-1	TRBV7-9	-	TGTGCCAGCATGCTCTCGGATGAGCAGTTCTTC	CASMLSDEQFF
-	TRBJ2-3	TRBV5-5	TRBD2	TGTGCCAGCAGCCTGGACGCTAGCGGAACCACAGATACGCAGTATTTT	CASSLDASGTTDTQYF
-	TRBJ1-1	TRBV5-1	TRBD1	TGCGCCAGCAGCTTTAGGGGGCCGAACGCTGAAGCTTTCTTT	CASSFRGPNAEAFF
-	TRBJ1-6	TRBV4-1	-	TGCGCCAGCAGCCAAGGCACAGTTTCCACTAATTCACCCCTCCACTTT	CASSQGTVSTNSPLHF
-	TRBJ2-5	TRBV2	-	TGTGCCAGCAGTGGTGGTCGGTTTGAGACCCAGTACTTC	CASSGGRFETQYF
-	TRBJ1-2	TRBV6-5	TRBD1	TGTGCCAGCAGTTACGGACAGGGGGATGGCTACACCTTC	CASSYGQGDGYTF
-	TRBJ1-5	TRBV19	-	TGTGCCAGTAGTGCGGCGGGCAGGACCAGCAATCAGCCCCAGCATTTT	CASSAAGRTSNQPQHF
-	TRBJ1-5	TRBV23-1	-	TGCGCCAGCAGTCAATGGGGGGGGGCTACTCAGCCCCAGCATTTT	CASSQWGGATQPQHF
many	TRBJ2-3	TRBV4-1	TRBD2	TGCGCCAGCAGCCATTCTTCGACTAGCGGTCGCACAGATACGCAGTATTTT	CASSHSSTSGRTDTQYF
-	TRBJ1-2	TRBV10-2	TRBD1	TGCGCCAGCAGTCAGGACAGGGGTGGATTAATTTCGGGCTACACCTTC	CASSQDRGGLISGYTF
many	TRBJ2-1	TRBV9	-	TGTGCCAGCAGCGTCCGGAGGGCGGGGGCAAACAATGAGCAGTTCTTC	CASSVRRAGANNEQFF